The 23 T cell receptor beta chains below were found in one sample sequenced in a study of spatial heterogeneity in lung cancer. Overall study findings and caveats: The number of expanded tumor alpha and beta chains correlated with mutation number.

The time point was: sample taken at primary tumor resection. One entry per CDR3 protein results from TCRdb running MiXCR on the 5' RACE reads. The sample records 5,500 to 7,500 distinct CDR3 sequences, around an eighth being singletons. Antigens of these TCRs are unknown. This sample comprised lung tumor tissue, obtained at surgery. These receptors were taken from a male donor with early-stage non-small cell lung cancer.

The genes are TRBV7-9 and TRBJ1-2; D ambiguous. Germline assignment: CDR1 SEHNR and CDR2 FQNEAQ (reference sequence). The CDR3 contains 13 residues. V was trimmed by 1 base and J by 4 bases, leaving 7 bases between them. The CDR3 DNA follows: TGTGCCAGCAGCTTAGGGGCTTCCTATGGCTACACCTTC. Encoded protein: CASSLGASYGYTF.

In its sample, this clonotype ranks as large. This chain links TRBV6-5 with TRBJ2-1, with unresolved D. This CDR3 comprises 14 residues. Trimming cost V 3 bases and J 8 bases, with 14 bases left between them. Germline assignment: CDR1 MNHEY and CDR2 SVGAGI. Here the CDR3 reads CASSYKIRTHEQFF. In nucleotides, the CDR3 is TGTGCCAGCAGTTATAAAATTCGGACCCATGAGCAGTTCTTC.

This rearrangement joins TRBV20-1 to TRBJ2-1; D is uncertain. This CDR3 comprises 15 residues. V was shortened by 0 bases and J by 2 bases, with 11 bases between the two germline ends. Germline V gene lookup returns CDR1 DFQATT and CDR2 SNEGSKA (reference sequence). The CDR3 here is CSAREGRTTYNEQFF. CDR3 bases: TGCAGTGCTAGAGAAGGAAGAACTACCTACAATGAGCAGTTCTTC.

The CDR3 region is CASSGQAYEQYF. CDR3 sequence (DNA): TGTGCCAGCAGCGGACAGGCTTACGAGCAGTACTTC. The chain combines TRBV27 with TRBJ2-7; 7 nucleotides line up with TRBD1. The CDR3 sequence is 12 residues long. Germline lookup yields CDR1 MNHEY and CDR2 SMNVEV (reference sequence). The ends lost 6 bases at V and 4 bases at J; junction bases unmatched: 3.

CDR3 DNA: TGTGCCAGCAACACCGGGACCCGATGGAGATACGAGCAGTACTTC. Translating gives CASNTGTRWRYEQYF. The chain is built from TRBV6-2 or TRBV6-3 and TRBJ2-7; the D gene could be TRBD1 or TRBD2 (5 bases each). This CDR3 is 15 amino acids long. Trimming took off 7 bases at V and 4 bases at J, with 20 bases between the two ends. The germline V gene encodes CDR1 MNHEY and CDR2 SVGEGT.

Many counts were recorded for this clonotype. In nucleotides, the CDR3 is TGTGCCAGCAGCTATACAACCCGGGGGTGGGCTTTCTTT. Protein product: CASSYTTRGWAFF. The chain links TRBV7-9 to TRBJ1-1; a possible D gene is TRBD1 (5 bases). The CDR3 is 13 amino acids. Germline CDR1 reads SEHNR; CDR2 reads FQNEAQ (reference sequence). The V gene lost 4 bases and the J gene lost 11 bases, with 17 bases spanning the gap.

The table lists this clonotype with many counts. The chain has TRBV4-2 and TRBJ1-2, with D possibly being TRBD1 (6 bases). CDR1 LGHNA and CDR2 YNFKEQ come from the germline V gene. This CDR3 has 15 amino acids. The V and J ends lost 7 bases and 4 bases respectively, with 19 bases between them. DNA for the CDR3: TGTGCCAGCACCCTGAGTCAGGGGCAGGGCTATGGCTACACCTTC. Translation: CASTLSQGQGYGYTF.

This clonotype has only a few counts. The gene calls are TRBV5-6 and TRBJ2-1, with TRBD1 identical over 8 bases. The CDR3 length is 15 residues. V shed 5 bases and J 6 bases; nucleotides not matched to a gene: 10. Germline V CDR1 and CDR2: SGHDT, YYEEEE. This CDR3 reads CASRAQGAVVNEQFF. CDR3 DNA sequence: TGTGCCAGCAGAGCCCAGGGGGCTGTAGTCAATGAGCAGTTCTTC.

The rearrangement joins TRBV5-1 to TRBJ2-3, with D maybe TRBD2 (5 bases). Trimming cost V 5 bases and J 4 bases, with 14 bases left between them. CDR3 length equals 14 residues. CDR1 and CDR2 (germline): SGHRS, YFSETQ. The CDR3 sequence: CASRSSPRSDTQYF. In DNA form, the CDR3 reads TGCGCCAGCAGGTCTAGCCCTCGGTCAGATACGCAGTATTTT.

Ten or more counts support this clonotype. The rearrangement links TRBV29-1 to TRBJ2-2; D is undetermined. CDR1 is SQVTM, CDR2 ANQGSEA, per germline. The CDR3 consists of 15 residues. V gave up 3 bases and J gave up 2 bases, with 13 bases separating them. The CDR3: CSVDKGPSNTGELFF. DNA of the CDR3: TGCAGCGTTGACAAAGGTCCAAGCAACACCGGGGAGCTGTTTTTT.

There are many counts of this clonotype. The J gene is TRBJ1-5, the V gene TRBV6-5; D is uncertain. Germline assignment: CDR1 MNHEY and CDR2 SVGAGI. There are 15 residues in the CDR3. Trimming shortened V by 8 bases and J by 3 bases, and 17 bases separated the two germline ends. CDR3 coding DNA: TGTGCCAGCGCTCGGCAGAGAAGTTCCAATCAGCCCCAGCATTTT. This codes for CASARQRSSNQPQHF.

Sample share makes this clonotype medium-sized. The chain has TRBV5-1 and TRBJ2-1, with D tentatively TRBD1 (6 bases). The CDR3 loop spans 13 amino acids. Per germline, CDR1 SGHRS and CDR2 YFSETQ. With 2 bases removed from V and 6 bases from J, the gap between germline ends came to 9 bases. DNA for the CDR3: TGCGCCAGCAGCTTACAGGGTATCAATGAGCAGTTCTTC. This sequence encodes CASSLQGINEQFF. The whole variable domain, remainder taken from reference TRBV5-1 and TRBJ2-1, is KAGVTQTPRYLIKTRGQQVTLSCSPISGHRSVSWYQQTPGQGLQFLFEYFSETQRNKGNFPGRFSGRQFSNSRSEMNVSTLELGDSALYLCASSLQGINEQFFGPGTRLTVL.

By frequency in the sample, this clonotype is medium-sized. The chain combines TRBV20-1 with TRBJ2-1, with 8 bases identical to TRBD2. From germline, CDR1 is DFQATT and CDR2 SNEGSKA (reference sequence). V lost 3 bases, J lost 6 bases, and 7 bases stayed unmatched. CDR3 length: 14 residues. The CDR3 here is CSASKAGVVNEQFF. CDR3 bases: TGCAGTGCTAGTAAAGCGGGAGTGGTCAATGAGCAGTTCTTC.

This clonotype was seen many times. The chain joins TRBV12-5 to TRBJ2-2, with D unclear. Germline V gene lookup returns CDR1 LGHNT and CDR2 FRNRAP. The V gene lost 8 bases and the J gene lost 6 bases, with 10 bases spanning the gap. The CDR3 totals 12 residues. The CDR3: CASRQMAGELFF. CDR3 in DNA: TGTGCTAGTCGCCAGATGGCCGGGGAGCTGTTTTTT.

In this sample, this clonotype is medium-sized (0.01 to 0.1%). This could be a read error, since a much larger clone is one nucleotide away. The chain recombines TRBV29-1 with TRBJ2-1; D gene unclear. The CDR3 runs to 15 residues. CDR1 and CDR2 (germline): SQVTM, ANQGSEA. Trimming pared 0 bases from V and 7 bases from J, leaving 16 bases between. The CDR3, as DNA: TGCAGCGTTGAAGATCCAGTGGCAAGCCTAAATGAGCAGTTCTTC. Protein sequence: CSVEDPVASLNEQFF.

This clonotype has a count of ten or more. The gene calls are TRBV5-1 and TRBJ2-1; no clear D gene. Germline CDR1 reads SGHRS; CDR2 reads YFSETQ. Trimming removed 4 bases at V and 9 bases at J, with 23 bases between. This CDR3 spans 16 amino acids. For the CDR3, the DNA is TGCGCCAGCAGCCTGGGGTTGGGCTCTCAATCGGGTGAGCAGTTCTTC. This gives the protein CASSLGLGSQSGEQFF.

The gene calls are TRBV11-2 and TRBJ2-7, with 7 bases aligning to TRBD2. Trimming at V came to 6 bases and at J to 2 bases, leaving 16 bases not matched to a gene. Germline V gene sequence: CDR1 SGHAT, CDR2 FQNNGV. The CDR3 spans 17 residues. In nucleotides, the CDR3 is TGTGCCAGCAGTAGGCGGGAGCAGGGCCAAAGCACCTACGAGCAGTACTTC. Translated, it gives CASSRREQGQSTYEQYF.

This clonotype came up a few times. This rearrangement joins TRBV7-2 to TRBJ2-1, with TRBD2 identical over 8 bases. V shed 0 bases and J 0 bases; nucleotides not matched to a gene: 7. Germline loops: CDR1 SGHTA, CDR2 FQGNSA. This CDR3 is 18 amino acids long. The CDR3, as DNA: TGTGCCAGCAGCTTAGCCCTAAGACTAGCGAGCTCCTACAATGAGCAGTTCTTC. This gives the protein CASSLALRLASSYNEQFF.

This clonotype was found many times. The chain has TRBV27 and TRBJ1-1; TRBD1 might be the D (6 bases). The CDR3 contains 15 residues. Per germline, CDR1 MNHEY and CDR2 SMNVEV (reference sequence). The V gene lost 5 bases and the J gene lost 1 base, with 14 bases spanning the gap. The chain's CDR3 is CASSLSRTANTEAFF. The CDR3 nucleotides read TGTGCCAGCAGTCTCTCACGGACAGCGAACACTGAAGCTTTCTTT.

This clonotype was seen many times. This chain links TRBV19 with TRBJ2-2; D remains ambiguous. CDR3 length: 14 residues. CDR1 and CDR2 from the germline V gene are LNHDA and SQIVND (reference sequence). Trimming took 1 base from V and 1 from J, leaving 4 bases between them. CDR3 protein: CASSIVLNTGELFF. The CDR3 nucleotides read TGTGCCAGTAGTATAGTATTGAACACCGGGGAGCTGTTTTTT.

By sample fraction, this clonotype is medium-sized. This sequence joins TRBV13 and TRBJ2-5; D call uncertain. V dropped 1 base and J dropped 2 bases, with 5 bases sitting between them. CDR3 length: 13 residues. Germline V CDR1 and CDR2: PRHDT, FYEKMQ (reference sequence). The CDR3 nucleotides are TGTGCCAGCAGCTTAGAGAGACAAGAGACCCAGTACTTC. This encodes CASSLERQETQYF.

This clonotype turned up a few times. The rearrangement uses TRBV12-3 or TRBV12-4 and TRBJ1-5; a weak D match, TRBD1 (5 bases). This CDR3 is 17 amino acids long. V dropped 6 bases and J dropped 4 bases, with 22 bases sitting between them. Here the CDR3 DNA reads TGTGCCAGCAGCGAAACACGGCATAAGGGGCAAAATCAGCCCCAGCATTTT. Its translation: CASSETRHKGQNQPQHF.

The table lists this clonotype with many counts. The rearrangement joins TRBV7-9 to TRBJ2-3; D possibly uses TRBD1 or TRBD2 (5 bases each). Trimming pared 5 bases from V and 6 bases from J, leaving 12 bases between. CDR1 and CDR2 (germline): SEHNR, FQNEAQ (reference sequence). The CDR3 has 13 residues. CDR3 nucleotide sequence: TGTGCCAGCAGCACGAGGGGTTCCGATACGCAGTATTTT. This codes for CASSTRGSDTQYF.